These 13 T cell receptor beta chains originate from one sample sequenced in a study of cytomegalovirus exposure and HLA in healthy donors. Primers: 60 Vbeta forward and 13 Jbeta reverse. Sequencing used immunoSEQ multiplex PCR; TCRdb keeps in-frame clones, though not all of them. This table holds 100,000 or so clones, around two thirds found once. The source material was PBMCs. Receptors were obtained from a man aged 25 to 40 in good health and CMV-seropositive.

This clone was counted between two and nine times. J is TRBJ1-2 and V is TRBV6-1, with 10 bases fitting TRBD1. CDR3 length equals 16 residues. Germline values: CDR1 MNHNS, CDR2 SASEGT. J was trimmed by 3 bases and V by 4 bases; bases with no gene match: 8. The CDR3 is CASSVTGGEGYYGYTF. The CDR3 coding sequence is TGTGCCAGCAGTGTGACAGGGGGCGAGGGGTACTATGGCTACACCTTC.

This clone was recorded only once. The CDR3 region is CATSRDVAGGPTDTQYF. CDR3 nucleotide sequence: TGTGCCACCAGCAGAGATGTGGCGGGGGGGCCCACGGATACGCAGTATTTT. The chain uses TRBV15 and TRBJ2-3, with 9 bases matching TRBD2. The CDR3 runs to 17 residues. Germline lookup yields CDR1 LNHNV and CDR2 YYDKDF (reference sequence). V trimming: 0 bases; J trimming: 6 bases; junction bases outside the gene matches: 10.

In DNA, the CDR3 is TGCGCCAGCAGCCGGGGACAGGGTGTCTACGAGCAGTACTTC. This encodes CASSRGQGVYEQYF. The chain combines TRBV4-1 with TRBJ2-7, with 9 bases matching TRBD1. Germline trimming cut 4 bases from V and 3 bases from J; bases unmatched to any gene: 4. CDR1 and CDR2 from the germline V gene are MGHRA and YSYEKL. This CDR3 comprises 14 residues.

This CDR3 reads CASSEISGTVNTEAFF. The CDR3 nucleotides read TGTGCCAGCAGTGAGATCTCCGGGACAGTGAACACTGAAGCTTTCTTT. This chain joins TRBV6-1 and TRBJ1-1; TRBD1 matches 7 bases. This CDR3 is 16 amino acids long. The junction had 7 bases not matched to a gene; V was cut back by 3 bases and J by 0 bases. Germline V gives CDR1 MNHNS, CDR2 SASEGT.

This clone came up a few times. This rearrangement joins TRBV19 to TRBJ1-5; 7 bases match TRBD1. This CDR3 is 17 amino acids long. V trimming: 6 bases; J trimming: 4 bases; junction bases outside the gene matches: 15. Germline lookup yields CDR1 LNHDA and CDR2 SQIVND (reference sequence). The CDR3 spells CASSRRTGELDNQPQHF. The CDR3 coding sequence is TGTGCCAGTAGCCGCCGGACAGGAGAGCTAGATAATCAGCCCCAGCATTTT.

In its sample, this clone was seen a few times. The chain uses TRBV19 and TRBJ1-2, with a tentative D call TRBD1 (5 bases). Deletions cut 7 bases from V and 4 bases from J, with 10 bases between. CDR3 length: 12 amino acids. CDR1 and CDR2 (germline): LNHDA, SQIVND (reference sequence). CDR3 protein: CASNQGGYGYTF. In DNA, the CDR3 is TGTGCCAGTAATCAGGGTGGCTATGGCTACACCTTC.

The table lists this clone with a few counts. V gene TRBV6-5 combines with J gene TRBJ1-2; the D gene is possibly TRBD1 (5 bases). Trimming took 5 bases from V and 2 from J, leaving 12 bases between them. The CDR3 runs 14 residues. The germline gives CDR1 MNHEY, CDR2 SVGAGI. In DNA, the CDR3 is TGTGCCAGCAGTGGAATACAGGACAACTATGGCTACACCTTC. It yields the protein CASSGIQDNYGYTF.

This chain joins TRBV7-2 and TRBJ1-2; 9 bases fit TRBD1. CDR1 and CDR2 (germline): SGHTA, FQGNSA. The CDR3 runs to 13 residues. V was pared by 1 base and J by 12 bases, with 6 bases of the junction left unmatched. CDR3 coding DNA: TGTGCCAGCAGCTTAGACCGGACAGGGGACCACACCTTC. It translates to CASSLDRTGDHTF.

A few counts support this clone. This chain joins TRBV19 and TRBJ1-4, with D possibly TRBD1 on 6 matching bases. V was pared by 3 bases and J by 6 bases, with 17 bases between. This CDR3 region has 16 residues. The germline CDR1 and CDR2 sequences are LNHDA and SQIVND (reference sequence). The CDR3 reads CASSMGQGFGYEKLFF. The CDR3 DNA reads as TGTGCCAGTAGTATGGGGCAGGGGTTTGGCTATGAAAAACTGTTTTTT.

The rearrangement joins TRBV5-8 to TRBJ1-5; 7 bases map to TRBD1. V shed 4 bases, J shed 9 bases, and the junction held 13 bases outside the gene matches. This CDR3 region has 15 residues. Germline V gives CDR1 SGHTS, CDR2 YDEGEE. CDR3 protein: CASSQSSTGAGPQHF. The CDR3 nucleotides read TGTGCCAGCAGCCAGAGCAGTACAGGGGCAGGGCCCCAGCATTTT.

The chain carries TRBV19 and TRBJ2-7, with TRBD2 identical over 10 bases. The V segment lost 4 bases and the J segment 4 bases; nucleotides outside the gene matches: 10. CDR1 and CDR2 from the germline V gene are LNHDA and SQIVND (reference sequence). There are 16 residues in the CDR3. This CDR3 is CASSKRAGGPVYEQYF. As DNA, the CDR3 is TGTGCCAGTAGTAAACGAGCGGGGGGGCCCGTTTACGAGCAGTACTTC. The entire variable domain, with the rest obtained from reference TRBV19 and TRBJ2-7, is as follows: DGGITQSPKYLFRKEGQNVTLSCEQNLNHDAMYWYRQDPGQGLRLIYYSQIVNDFQKGDIAEGYSVSREKKESFPLTVTSAQKNPTAFYLCASSKRAGGPVYEQYFGPGTRLTVT.

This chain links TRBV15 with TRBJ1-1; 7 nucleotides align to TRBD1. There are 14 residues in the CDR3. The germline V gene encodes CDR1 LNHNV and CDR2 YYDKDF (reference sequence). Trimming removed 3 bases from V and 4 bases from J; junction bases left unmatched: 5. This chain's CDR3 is CATSRRQGGTEAFF. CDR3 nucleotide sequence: TGTGCCACCAGCAGGAGACAGGGAGGCACTGAAGCTTTCTTT.

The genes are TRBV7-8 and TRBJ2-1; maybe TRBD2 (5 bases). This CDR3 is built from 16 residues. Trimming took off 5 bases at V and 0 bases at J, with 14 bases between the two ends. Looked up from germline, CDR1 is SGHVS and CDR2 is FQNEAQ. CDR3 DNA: TGTGCCAGCAGCCGTTCACATGGGAGCTCCTACAATGAGCAGTTCTTC. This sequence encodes CASSRSHGSSYNEQFF.